Listed below are T cell receptor beta chains from one sample, sequenced in a study of shared clonotypes between healthy human individuals. The method was immunoSEQ multiplex PCR; TCRdb's version includes in-frame clones alone and lacks a portion of them. The repertoire consists of hundreds of thousands of clones, with about 96% occurring once and the leading ten covering less than 0.25%. Sequencing input: naive CD8+ T cells sorted from blood. The receptors come from a man aged 25 to 45 in good health. The CDR3 runs from the conserved cysteine through the conserved F or W. A D gene is named only where the DNA matches it firmly. Clone size appears in some rows only: once, few, many, or a class for an expanded clone.

d_call,j_call,v_call,clone_size,cdr3_aa,cdr3_nt
NA,TRBJ1-5,TRBV9,NA,CASSLTGTTRQPQHF,TGTGCCAGCAGCCTAACCGGGACAACTCGGCAGCCCCAGCATTTT
NA,TRBJ1-2,TRBV9,NA,CASSVVGTDTYGYTF,TGTGCCAGCAGCGTAGTGGGAACAGACACCTATGGCTACACCTTC
NA,TRBJ2-2,TRBV7-9,NA,CASSSPLADSDTGELFF,TGTGCCAGCAGTTCACCTTTAGCGGACTCCGACACCGGGGAGCTGTTTTTT
NA,TRBJ2-7,TRBV7-8,NA,CASSFIAPTDSNEQYF,TGTGCCAGCAGCTTTATCGCGCCCACGGATTCTAACGAGCAGTACTTC
NA,TRBJ1-4,TRBV6-1,NA,CASSELGPNEKLFF,TGTGCCAGCAGTGAACTGGGGCCTAATGAAAAACTGTTTTTT
NA,TRBJ2-7,TRBV7-9,NA,CASSIVAGSRRYEQYF,TGTGCCAGCAGCATCGTGGCCGGGAGCCGTAGGTACGAGCAGTACTTC
NA,TRBJ2-7,TRBV11-3,NA,CASSPRPARFYEQYF,TGTGCCAGCAGCCCGCGCCCCGCGAGGTTCTACGAGCAGTACTTC
NA,TRBJ2-1,TRBV27,NA,CASRAGAVNEQFF,TGTGCCAGCAGGGCAGGGGCCGTGAATGAGCAGTTCTTC
TRBD2,TRBJ2-3,TRBV6-5,NA,CASSPGLAVTDTQYF,TGTGCCAGCAGTCCTGGACTAGCGGTCACAGATACGCAGTATTTT
TRBD1,TRBJ1-2,TRBV5-1,NA,CASSLGQGAADGYTF,TGCGCCAGCAGCTTGGGACAGGGGGCCGCCGACGGCTACACCTTC
TRBD1,TRBJ2-5,TRBV5-4,NA,CASSPGTGGETQYF,TGTGCCAGCAGCCCCGGGACAGGGGGAGAGACCCAGTACTTC
NA,TRBJ2-7,TRBV6-5,NA,CASSYSSSPYEQYF,TGTGCCAGCAGTTACTCAAGTAGTCCCTACGAGCAGTACTTC
TRBD2,TRBJ2-5,TRBV7-9,NA,CASSRTSVEETQYF,TGTGCCAGCAGCAGGACTAGCGTAGAAGAGACCCAGTACTTC
TRBD1,TRBJ2-7,TRBV10-3,NA,CAINTGQDYEQYF,TGTGCCATCAACACCGGACAGGACTACGAGCAGTACTTC
NA,TRBJ1-2,TRBV2,NA,CASRADSALGYTF,TGTGCCAGCAGGGCCGACAGCGCCCTGGGCTACACCTTC
NA,TRBJ2-1,TRBV27,once,CASRQPGPSSYNEQFF,TGTGCCAGCAGACAACCGGGGCCGAGCTCCTACAATGAGCAGTTCTTC
TRBD2,TRBJ2-7,TRBV10-3,NA,CASRTSGISYEQYF,TGTGCCTCCCGGACTAGCGGGATCTCCTACGAGCAGTACTTC
TRBD2,TRBJ2-1,TRBV7-6,once,CASSSELAGGLGNEQFF,TGTGCCAGCAGCTCAGAACTAGCGGGAGGCCTGGGGAATGAGCAGTTCTTC
NA,TRBJ2-7,TRBV11-2,NA,CASSHRDYEQYF,TGTGCCAGCAGTCACAGAGATTACGAGCAGTACTTC
TRBD2,TRBJ2-7,TRBV27,NA,CASRIRTSGSSYEQYF,TGTGCCAGCAGAATCCGCACTAGCGGGAGCTCCTACGAGCAGTACTTC
TRBD1,TRBJ2-7,TRBV28,NA,CASMDRWYEQYF,TGTGCCAGCATGGACAGGTGGTACGAGCAGTACTTC
NA,TRBJ2-1,TRBV28,NA,CASSFGSNSYNEQFF,TGTGCCAGCAGTTTTGGGTCTAACTCCTACAATGAGCAGTTCTTC
NA,TRBJ2-1,TRBV27,NA,CASSLSGYPYNEQFF,TGTGCCAGCAGTTTATCAGGGTACCCCTACAATGAGCAGTTCTTC
NA,TRBJ1-5,TRBV6-1,once,CASRRQINQPQHF,TGTGCCAGCAGGCGACAGATTAATCAGCCCCAGCATTTT
TRBD1,TRBJ2-7,TRBV2,NA,CASSELPGTGSHEQYF,TGTGCCAGCAGTGAATTACCCGGGACAGGCTCCCACGAGCAGTACTTC
NA,TRBJ1-5,TRBV2,NA,CASSESGNQPQHF,TGTGCCAGCAGTGAATCCGGGAATCAGCCCCAGCATTTT
TRBD1,TRBJ1-2,TRBV7-9,NA,CASSSTGEDGYGYTF,TGTGCCAGCAGCTCCACAGGGGAGGATGGCTATGGCTACACCTTC
NA,TRBJ2-3,TRBV9,NA,CASSAGRERHTQYF,TGTGCCAGCAGCGCGGGACGGGAGCGGCATACGCAGTATTTT
NA,TRBJ2-3,TRBV4-2,once,CASSQDSTDTQYF,TGTGCCAGCAGCCAAGATAGCACAGATACGCAGTATTTT
NA,TRBJ2-7,TRBV7-6,NA,CASSLQGSFTYEQYF,TGTGCCAGCAGCTTACAGGGATCTTTTACCTACGAGCAGTACTTC
TRBD2,TRBJ2-1,TRBV15,NA,CATSSPTRLAGDYNEQFF,TGTGCCACCAGCAGTCCTACGCGACTAGCGGGAGATTACAATGAGCAGTTCTTC
NA,TRBJ2-7,TRBV5-1,NA,CASSPTDSYEQYF,TGCGCCAGCAGCCCGACGGATTCCTACGAGCAGTACTTC
NA,TRBJ1-4,TRBV7-9,NA,CASMGGKLFF,TGTGCCAGCATGGGGGGAAAACTGTTTTTT
TRBD2,TRBJ2-7,TRBV28,NA,CASRPTSGRGYEQYF,TGTGCCAGCAGACCCACTAGCGGGAGAGGGTACGAGCAGTACTTC
TRBD1,TRBJ2-7,TRBV5-4,NA,CASSVSGTGAYEQYF,TGTGCCAGCAGCGTATCCGGGACAGGTGCCTACGAGCAGTACTTC
NA,TRBJ1-2,TRBV10-3,NA,CAISESIKGTVTGYTF,TGTGCCATCAGTGAGTCGATTAAGGGAACTGTTACTGGCTACACCTTC
TRBD1,TRBJ1-1,TRBV19,NA,CASSPSGQTEAFF,TGTGCCAGTAGTCCCTCGGGACAGACTGAAGCTTTCTTT
NA,TRBJ2-2,TRBV13,NA,CASSPLAVANTGELFF,TGTGCCAGCAGCCCATTAGCGGTGGCGAACACCGGGGAGCTGTTTTTT
NA,TRBJ2-3,TRBV10-3,NA,CAISDPIGLESRDTQYF,TGTGCCATCAGTGACCCGATTGGTTTAGAAAGCAGGGATACGCAGTATTTT
NA,TRBJ2-2,TRBV7-6,NA,CASSLYLANTGELFF,TGTGCCAGCAGCTTATATTTAGCAAACACCGGGGAGCTGTTTTTT
NA,TRBJ2-1,TRBV29-1,NA,CSVEGTWGLSFDEQFF,TGCAGCGTTGAAGGCACCTGGGGGTTAAGTTTCGATGAGCAGTTCTTC
TRBD1,TRBJ2-6,TRBV2,once,CASRDIGTGFPGANVLTF,TGTGCCAGCAGGGATATAGGGACAGGATTCCCTGGGGCCAACGTCCTGACTTTC
NA,TRBJ2-5,TRBV7-8,NA,CASSPEDQETQYF,TGTGCCAGCAGCCCAGAAGATCAAGAGACCCAGTACTTC
NA,TRBJ1-4,TRBV5-5,NA,CASSLEGATNEKLFF,TGTGCCAGCAGCTTGGAGGGAGCAACTAATGAAAAACTGTTTTTT
TRBD1,TRBJ2-7,TRBV27,NA,CASSPQDRANEQYF,TGTGCCAGCAGTCCCCAGGACAGGGCGAACGAGCAGTACTTC
NA,TRBJ2-7,TRBV6-6,once,CASHKGAEQYF,TGTGCCAGTCACAAGGGTGCCGAGCAGTACTTC
NA,TRBJ1-2,TRBV9,NA,CASSARQSTNYGYTF,TGTGCCAGCAGCGCACGACAATCTACAAACTATGGCTACACCTTC
NA,TRBJ2-1,TRBV7-8,NA,CASSFGIEQFF,TGTGCCAGCAGCTTTGGGATTGAGCAGTTCTTC
NA,TRBJ1-5,TRBV29-1,NA,CSAGRANQPQHF,TGCAGCGCGGGGAGAGCCAATCAGCCCCAGCATTTT
NA,TRBJ1-1,TRBV6-5,NA,CASSRDAPNTEAFF,TGTGCCAGCAGCAGAGACGCCCCGAACACTGAAGCTTTCTTT
NA,TRBJ1-4,TRBV9,NA,CASSVGLSGLINEKLFF,TGTGCCAGCAGCGTAGGGTTGAGCGGACTAATTAATGAAAAACTGTTTTTT
TRBD1,TRBJ2-3,TRBV5-1,NA,CASSTGTDSGDTQYF,TGCGCCAGCAGCACCGGGACAGACAGTGGAGATACGCAGTATTTT
NA,TRBJ2-3,TRBV7-6,NA,CASSLVGTRSTDTQYF,TGTGCCAGCAGCTTAGTGGGGACTCGCTCCACAGATACGCAGTATTTT